The sequence of this T cell receptor beta chain was determined in a study of shared clonotypes between healthy human individuals. The repertoire was sequenced with immunoSEQ multiplex PCR; TCRdb's copy has only in-frame clones and lacks some. The sample gives roughly 2,500,000 clones, roughly 93% of which show up once; 0.36% is in the top ten. The CDR3 is made up of 14 amino acids. V lost 0 bases, J lost 7 bases, and 3 bases stayed unmatched. The germline gives CDR1 LNHDA, CDR2 SQIVND (reference sequence). Remarks on this clone: Antigen unknown.

Study-level findings and limits: Clonotypes that were shared across four donors made up approximately 5% of naive CD4 clonotypes.

Source material: naive CD4+ T cells from PBMCs. Regarding subset: CD45RA+ positively selected. The chain carries TRBV19 and TRBJ2-7; 10 bases agree with TRBD2. The source is a young man in good health. Some clones in this sample may be carry-over from other donors' samples. CDR3 coding DNA: TGTGCCAGTAGTATAGAAAGCGGGAGGGGAGAGCAGTACTTC. Its translation: CASSIESGRGEQYF.